This TCR beta chain was recovered during a study of blood T cell repertoires in COVID-19. CDR1 and CDR2 (germline): SGHNT, YYREEE (reference sequence). Unmatched junction bases numbered 8, after V lost 4 bases and J lost 7 bases. The CDR3 length is 16 residues. Produced via immunoSEQ multiplex PCR; TCRdb's table is partial and in-frame only. Of 65,000 to 90,000 clones in the sample, 80% to 85% were seen once. The sequencing sample was made of peripheral blood. The rearrangement joins TRBV5-4 to TRBJ2-5; TRBD2 agrees at 15 bases. The clonotype comes from a human donor in a cohort sampled during active COVID-19. The CDR3 coding sequence is TGTGCCAGCAGCGACCGGACTAGCGGGGGGGTCTGGACCCAGTACTTC. Its protein is CASSDRTSGGVWTQYF.